This T cell receptor beta chain was observed in a study of T cells in Graves' hyperthyroidism and ophthalmopathy. Study-level findings and limits: Clonotypes that were expanded in thyroid above 0.001 mostly appeared in blood too.

A few counts support this clonotype. Its antigen is not identified. There were TCR beta CDR3 regions amplified from RNA transcripts. HTBI primers drove first-round RT-PCR of the TCR CDR3. TCRdb passed the multiplex PCR reads through MiXCR, listing each CDR3 protein once. This sample has some 620,000 distinct CDR3 sequences; about a sixth occur once, and the top ten carry less than 4.5%. Hyperthyroidism of Graves' type that showed no ophthalmopathy progression within 18 months was stable. With a duration under 2 months, the hyperthyroidism was newly diagnosed in patients aged 18 to 65. Sequencing used blood. This clonotype originated in a woman in her twenties or thirties with Graves' hyperthyroidism.

The CDR3: CASSVLGTGAYEQYF. CDR3 coding DNA: TGTGCCAGTAGTGTACTCGGGACCGGAGCCTACGAGCAGTACTTC. The J gene is TRBJ2-7, the V gene TRBV19; D may match TRBD1 or TRBD2 (5 bases each). The germline V gene has CDR1 LNHDA and CDR2 SQIVND (reference sequence). Deletions cut 5 bases from V and 2 bases from J, with 16 bases between. This CDR3 has 15 residues. The variable domain in full, completed from reference TRBV19 and TRBJ2-7, reads DGGITQSPKYLFRKEGQNVTLSCEQNLNHDAMYWYRQDPGQGLRLIYYSQIVNDFQKGDIAEGYSVSREKKESFPLTVTSAQKNPTAFYLCASSVLGTGAYEQYFGPGTRLTVT.